Sequencing of this T cell receptor beta chain was carried out in a study of cytomegalovirus exposure and HLA in healthy donors (dated by TCRdb to 2015 to 2018). With regard to the full study: An earlier analysis of some 620 of the donors reported approximately 280 Gb of sequence data and roughly 120 million unique TCR beta sequences obtained from approximately 180 million T cells. An early release that covered about 600 HLA-typed donors contained about 300 gigabases of sequencing data and tens of millions of unique TCR sequences. Of the 350 to 450 genotyped donors, 81% were placed in the genetic ancestry cluster associated with self-reported Caucasian donors. The study aimed to test whether cataloging public T cell receptors could reveal signatures of past pathogen exposure. Using immunosequencing, the study profiled T cell repertoires from fewer than 850 subjects and related those repertoires to cytomegalovirus serostatus. A separate validation cohort of approximately 120 different subjects was used in addition to the approximately 640-subject first cohort. To predict cytomegalovirus infection status, the study brought together high-throughput TCR immunosequencing, statistical association of individual TCRs with disease status, and machine learning. A later analysis re-examined previously published TCR beta repertoires from about 670 donors and added high-resolution HLA genotyping to investigate patterns of TCR occurrence. The later analysis used no new phenotypic data to find candidate immune exposures, relying instead on TCR beta sequences and their occurrence across donors. In an earlier analysis of over 550 of the donors, high-throughput TCR beta sequencing was used to judge whether each TCR beta V gene segment behaved as functional or pseudogenic. Donor age, sex, ethnicity and CMV serostatus were compiled together with the repertoire data. In a later genetic analysis, genome-wide SNP genotypes for 398 of the 666 donors were used, and that subset was treated as a discovery cohort. Every repertoire in the discovery cohort had been generated on one and the same sequencing platform. HLA typing covered class I and class II loci at four-digit resolution. The number of typed donors differed by locus: 629-630 for A, B, C, DRB1 and DQB1; approximately 530 for DQA1; around 580 for DPA1; and about 450 for DPB1. About five DR-DQ haplotypes were handled as single units for association and clustering, since linkage in the cohort was strong. On average, roughly 200,000 unique TCR beta nucleotide sequences were sequenced per donor among 398 genotyped donors of the cohort, with 15% to 20% of those sequences being non-productive.

From cysteine to phenylalanine, the CDR3 is 14 amino acids long. The read is trimmed to its CDR3 DNA, 42 bases read in frame from base 1. CDR1 LGHNA and CDR2 YNFKEQ are derived from the germline V gene. V and J are truncated by 0 bases and 0 bases respectively, leaving an intervening sequence of 5 bases. Libraries were prepared through the immunoSEQ multiplex PCR assay. For the multiplex PCR, a mixture combining 60 forward primers for TCR Vbeta segments and 13 reverse primers for TCR Jbeta segments was used. The CDR3 region of rearranged TCR beta genes was amplified from genomic DNA by a multiplex PCR assay. On the Illumina HiSeq System, the amplified TCR beta libraries were sequenced as 87-base-pair reads. In the authors' own workflow: Across the 670 or so repertoires, a later analysis counted roughly 77 million unique TCR beta chains, 9.5 million to 12 million of which were shared by at least two donors. Raw reads were error-corrected and collapsed into unique sequences by a nearest-neighbor algorithm in which closely related sequences were merged to remove PCR and sequencing errors. CDR3 sequences were aligned to IMGT reference sequences to assign V, D and J gene segments. For a sequence to be retained, at least a six-nucleotide match to both a V gene segment and a J gene segment was required. Rearrangements were called productive when the CDR3 lacked stop codons and stayed in frame with V and J; all others were non-productive. Following IMGT convention, CDR3 was defined as the stretch from the second conserved V-encoded cysteine up to the conserved J-encoded phenylalanine. The earlier analysis of about 640 of the donors excluded any sequence lacking an unambiguous match to a single V gene segment. An earlier analysis of a few hundred of the donors called V segments functional above 56.7% productive rearrangements and segregating when the between-donor standard deviation exceeded 5%. A statistical classification framework was built to diagnose cytomegalovirus status from the catalog of TCR beta chain sequences. A later analysis assigned V and J genes by comparing TCR nucleotide sequences with IMGT/GENE-DB human TR gene sequences. The TCRdist pipeline was used in a later analysis to assign CDR3 sequences and most-parsimonious VDJ recombination scenarios. In a later analysis, each TCR beta chain was defined by its CDR3 amino acid sequence together with its V-gene family, and reads lacking a unique V-gene family were excluded. A later analysis removed 592 highly shared, low-generation-probability nucleotide sequences to deal with suspected cross-contamination and a sequencing artifact. For each public chain, a later analysis derived a clonal expansion index from normalized ranks of inferred template counts within each repertoire. In a later analysis, generation probabilities were computed with a VDJ recombination model fitted to out-of-frame rearrangements, and the resulting probabilities were checked against IGoR. In a later analysis, hypergeometric tests were used to score TCR-TCR, TCR-HLA and TCR-CMV co-occurrence, with a repertoire-size bias correction applied to TCR pairs. In a later analysis, false discovery rates were estimated by permuting HLA or CMV assignments 20 times. A later analysis grouped co-occurring TCRs with DBSCAN, adding TCRdist sequence similarity when clustering within HLA-allele-positive subsets. Co-occurrence clustering excluded repertoires with fewer than 30,000 or more than 120,000 public chains, plus five with anomalous nucleotide sharing. Imported from immuneACCESS, the table was reduced by TCRdb to in-frame sequences with V and J called. These copies leave out some clones; in studies compared against another copy, an unresolved V gene accounts for under half, and the cause of the remainder is not known. Clone size and the V and J calls come from that table; the DNA yielded D and trimming. This sample is represented by 130,000 or so clones; roughly 70% of them were singletons. The ten largest clones take up less than 3.5% of the sample.

The cohort was made up of around 720 healthy bone marrow donors. All cohort members were sampled while nominally healthy, although unrecorded immune exposures were likely present. The donor was CMV seropositive and was included in the group of almost 300 seropositive cohort members. Each donor provided a peripheral blood sample, and peripheral blood mononuclear cells were used for TCR beta sequencing. The Qiagen DNeasy Blood Extraction Kit was used to extract genomic DNA from the blood cell samples. Concerning this clone itself: The specificity of this receptor is unknown. No base qualities exist here, and no much larger clone lies one base off it.

The full study reports these points: According to a later analysis, most CMV-associated TCR beta chains appeared to be HLA-restricted, and the HLA associations seemed to be driven largely by CMV exposure. The only immune exposure information available for the cohort was CMV serostatus. A later analysis found that TCR association rates varied across HLA loci, with DRB1 alleles showing the most associated TCRs and HLA-C alleles the fewest. A total of 150 or so TCR beta chains were listed by the study as associated with cytomegalovirus. A further reported finding was that TCR beta sequences accurately predicted the HLA-A and HLA-B alleles for most subjects in the first cohort. Some IMGT-functional V segments, including TRBV6-2 and TRBV6-3, could not be distinguished by the 87-base-pair reads and were therefore excluded. Linkage disequilibrium might explain the correlated functional status among segregating V segments, but an unknown experimental factor could not be excluded. Assigning TCR associations to individual alleles was difficult when HLA alleles, especially DR and DQ, strongly co-occurred. Specific HLA alleles were associated with about 17,000 TCR beta sequences at a false discovery rate of 0.05 in a later analysis. Compared with equally common non-associated chains, HLA-associated TCR beta chains in a later analysis were more clonally expanded and had lower generation probabilities. An association between a missense DCLRE1C variant and V-gene and J-gene trimming of TCR beta chains was found in a later genetic analysis and replicated in an independent cohort. In both the original and validation cohorts, the classifier was reported to diagnose cytomegalovirus status with high specificity and sensitivity. Because counts were too low, about 18 rarely observed V segments, including chromosome 9 orphons, were excluded from the earlier analysis of 587 of the donors. Several of the top co-occurrence clusters appeared to be linked to parvovirus B19, influenza, CMV and Epstein-Barr virus, according to a later analysis. Across donors, most TCR sequences were observed very rarely, whereas some public TCRs were present in many individuals. According to the authors, the approach could potentially be generalized to other disease states and immunological phenotypes. Because HLA typing was unavailable for some donors at each locus, only the typed subset was used in association tests. Only TCR beta chains were sequenced in this cohort, and the absence of alpha or paired-chain data limited detectable features. Broadly in line with IMGT annotations, most TCR beta V segments showed up in productive rearrangements about 87% or about 30% of the time in an earlier analysis of around 600 of the donors. The presence/absence analyses assumed that sequencing depth was roughly uniform across donors, and that assumption may not be true. A cluster of highly shared sequence variants was judged likely to represent a technical artifact of the sequencing pipeline. According to a later genetic analysis, donors in an Asian-associated ancestry cluster had fewer N-insertions in productive TCRs than the approximately 670-donor mean. In vitro tests confirmed that a few of the cytomegalovirus-associated TCR beta chains recognize cytomegalovirus antigens.

The sample was PBMCs. The receptor was isolated from a woman between 40 and 50 years old in good health and CMV-seropositive. Here the chain combines TRBV4-2 and TRBJ1-1, with an unclear D gene assignment. The DNA sequence is TGTGCCAGCAGCCAAGATCTTCTGAACACTGAAGCTTTCTTT. It translates to CASSQDLLNTEAFF.